These 8 T cell receptor beta chains were sequenced from one sample in a study of cytomegalovirus exposure and HLA in healthy donors. The table came from immunoSEQ multiplex PCR; TCRdb's copy has only in-frame clones and leaves some out. The sample has approximately 110,000 clones; about 85% are singletons. The specimen was PBMCs. The receptor source for this set is a woman aged 18-35 years in good health and CMV-seropositive.

CDR3 bases: TGTGCCAGCAGCAAGGGACAGAGAAATAACTATGGCTACACCTTC. Encoded protein: CASSKGQRNNYGYTF. The gene calls are TRBV5-6 and TRBJ1-2; 7 bases agree with TRBD1. Per the germline V gene, CDR1 is SGHDT and CDR2 is YYEEEE. CDR3 length: 15 residues. The J segment lost 1 base and the V segment lost 4 bases, leaving 7 bases of the junction unmatched.

The CDR3, as DNA: TGCGCCAGCAGCCATCCGGGACAGGGCATAAATAACTATGGCTACACCTTC. Translated: CASSHPGQGINNYGYTF. The chain couples TRBV4-1 to TRBJ1-2; TRBD1 agrees at 9 bases. CDR3 size: 17 residues. The V gene's germline CDR1 is MGHRA and CDR2 YSYEKL. The V segment lost 3 bases and the J segment 1 base; nucleotides outside the gene matches: 9.

V is TRBV4-2 and J is TRBJ1-3, with D hard to call. In germline, CDR1 is LGHNA, CDR2 YNFKEQ. V shed 0 bases and J shed 8 bases, with 17 bases lying between them. The CDR3 is 16 amino acids. CDR3 sequence reads: CASSQEPTEPSDTIYF. The CDR3 DNA sequence: TGTGCCAGCAGCCAAGAACCGACGGAGCCGTCGGACACCATATATTTT.

J is TRBJ2-7 and V is TRBV7-6, with 8 bases aligning to TRBD2. The J segment lost 3 bases and the V segment lost 4 bases, leaving 2 bases of the junction unmatched. The CDR3 is made up of 13 amino acids. In germline, CDR1 is SGHVS, CDR2 FNYEAQ. This CDR3 is CASSSGLDYEQYF. The DNA of the CDR3 is TGTGCCAGCAGCTCGGGACTAGACTACGAGCAGTACTTC.

The genes are TRBV6-9 and TRBJ2-5, with D uncertain. This CDR3 is 10 amino acids long. Trimming pared 8 bases from V and 5 bases from J, leaving 6 bases between. Germline values: CDR1 MNHGY, CDR2 SVAAGI. CDR3 nucleotides: TGTGCCAGCCAGAAGGAGACCCAGTACTTC. This gives the protein CASQKETQYF.

The genes are TRBV18 and TRBJ2-7, with D possibly matching TRBD1 (6 bases). V was trimmed by 6 bases and J by 4 bases, leaving 16 bases between them. The germline V gene encodes CDR1 KGHSH and CDR2 LQKENI. This CDR3 contains 14 residues. The CDR3 nucleotides are TGTGCCAGCTCCCCCCAGGGGATCGGGTACGAGCAGTACTTC. Translation: CASSPQGIGYEQYF.

This clone showed up just a few times. This sequence joins TRBV11-3 and TRBJ2-7; D possibly corresponds to TRBD2 (5 bases). The V and J ends lost 5 bases and 4 bases respectively, with 9 bases between them. This CDR3 has 12 residues. Germline V gives CDR1 SGHNT, CDR2 YENEEA. The CDR3 region has the DNA TGTGCCAGCAGCACACTAGGATACGAGCAGTACTTC. Its translation: CASSTLGYEQYF.

V gene TRBV7-8 combines with J gene TRBJ2-1; 7 nucleotides align to TRBD2. The V gene end was trimmed by 3 bases and the J gene end by 8 bases; junction bases not matched to a gene: 13. Germline lookup yields CDR1 SGHVS and CDR2 FQNEAQ. The CDR3 has 16 residues. CDR3 residues: CASSLVGTNRRDEQFF. The CDR3 region has the DNA TGTGCCAGCAGCTTGGTCGGGACTAATCGACGTGATGAGCAGTTCTTC.